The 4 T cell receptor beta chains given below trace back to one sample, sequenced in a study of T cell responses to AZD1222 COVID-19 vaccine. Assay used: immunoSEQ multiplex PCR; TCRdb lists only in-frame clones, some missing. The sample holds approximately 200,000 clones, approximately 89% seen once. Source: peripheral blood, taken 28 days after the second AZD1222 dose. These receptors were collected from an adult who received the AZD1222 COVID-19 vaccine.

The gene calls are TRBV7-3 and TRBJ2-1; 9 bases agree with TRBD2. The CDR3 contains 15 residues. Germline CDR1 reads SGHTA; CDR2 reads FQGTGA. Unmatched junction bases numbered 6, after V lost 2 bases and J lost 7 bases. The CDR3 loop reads CASSLGASGINEQFF. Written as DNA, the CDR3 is TGTGCCAGCAGCTTAGGAGCTAGCGGGATTAATGAGCAGTTCTTC.

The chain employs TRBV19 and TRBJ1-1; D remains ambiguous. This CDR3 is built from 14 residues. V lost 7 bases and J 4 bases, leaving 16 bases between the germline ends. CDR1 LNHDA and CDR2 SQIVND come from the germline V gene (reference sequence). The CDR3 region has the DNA TGTGCCAGTACAATAATCCACAGAGGCACTGAAGCTTTCTTT. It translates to CASTIIHRGTEAFF.

The CDR3 spells CASSQGGVGRQPQHF. CDR3 sequence (DNA): TGTGCCAGCAGCCAAGGGGGGGTCGGTCGTCAGCCCCAGCATTTT. The chain combines TRBV3-1 (or the pseudogene TRBV3-2) with TRBJ1-5; TRBD1 is a possible D gene (5 bases). The CDR3 covers 15 residues. Germline CDR1 reads LGHDT; CDR2 reads YNNKEL (reference sequence). V dropped 1 base and J dropped 6 bases, with 13 bases sitting between them.

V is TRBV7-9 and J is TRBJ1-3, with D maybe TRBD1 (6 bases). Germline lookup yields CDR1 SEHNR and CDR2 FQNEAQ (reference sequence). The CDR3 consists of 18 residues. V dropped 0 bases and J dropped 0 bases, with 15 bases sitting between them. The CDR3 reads CASSLASWDTYSGNTIYF. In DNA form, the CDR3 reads TGTGCCAGCAGCTTAGCAAGTTGGGACACATACTCTGGAAACACCATATATTTT.